Sequencing of this T cell receptor beta chain was carried out in a study of cytomegalovirus exposure and HLA in healthy donors. PCR involved 60 Vbeta and 13 Jbeta primers. Method: immunoSEQ multiplex PCR; TCRdb's copy keeps in-frame clones and lacks some. This table has over 150,000 clones, 80% to 90% appearing once. Deletions cut 1 base from V and 0 bases from J, with 9 bases between. The CDR3 runs 15 residues. CDR1 and CDR2 (germline): MNHEY, SMNVEV (reference sequence). The source is a woman in her twenties or thirties in good health and CMV-seropositive. The V call is TRBV27, the J call TRBJ1-1; tentative D call: TRBD1 (6 bases). The sequenced material came from PBMCs. The CDR3: CASSLLGAVNTEAFF. The CDR3, as DNA: TGTGCCAGCAGTTTATTGGGGGCGGTGAACACTGAAGCTTTCTTT.